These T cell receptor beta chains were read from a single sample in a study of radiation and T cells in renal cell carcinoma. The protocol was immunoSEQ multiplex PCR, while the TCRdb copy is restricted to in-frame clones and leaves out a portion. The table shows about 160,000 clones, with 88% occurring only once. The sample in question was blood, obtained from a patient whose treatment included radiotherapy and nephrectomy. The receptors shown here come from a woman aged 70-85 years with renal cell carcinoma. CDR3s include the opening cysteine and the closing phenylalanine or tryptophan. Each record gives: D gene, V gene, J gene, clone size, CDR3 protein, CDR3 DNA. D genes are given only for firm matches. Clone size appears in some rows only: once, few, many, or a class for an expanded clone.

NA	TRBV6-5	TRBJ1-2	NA	CASSYLGAGGYTF	TGTGCCAGCAGTTATTTGGGGGCGGGTGGCTACACCTTC
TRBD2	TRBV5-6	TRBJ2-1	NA	CASSISGRNEQFF	TGTGCCAGCAGCATTAGCGGGCGAAATGAGCAGTTCTTC
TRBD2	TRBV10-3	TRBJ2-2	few	CAMGTKNTGELFF	TGTGCCATGGGGACTAAGAACACCGGGGAGCTGTTTTTT
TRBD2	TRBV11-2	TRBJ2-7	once	CASSYGLAGGYEQYF	TGTGCCAGCAGCTACGGACTAGCGGGGGGATACGAGCAGTACTTC
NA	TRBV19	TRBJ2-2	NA	CASSIGGFGGELFF	TGTGCCAGTAGTATAGGAGGGTTCGGCGGGGAGCTGTTTTTT
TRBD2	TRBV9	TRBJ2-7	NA	CASSPSGGRYEQYF	TGTGCCAGCAGCCCTAGCGGGGGTCGGTACGAGCAGTACTTC
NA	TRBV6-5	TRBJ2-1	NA	CASSLSASRFDEQFF	TGTGCCAGCAGTCTCTCGGCCTCCAGGTTCGATGAGCAGTTCTTC
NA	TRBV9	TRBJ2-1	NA	CASSVSLNEQFF	TGTGCCAGCAGCGTAAGCCTCAATGAGCAGTTCTTC
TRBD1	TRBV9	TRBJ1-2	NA	CASSAQTGASYGYTF	TGTGCCAGCAGCGCCCAGACAGGGGCGTCATATGGCTACACCTTC
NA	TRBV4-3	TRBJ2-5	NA	CASSQDWASDQETQYF	TGCGCCAGCAGCCAAGATTGGGCGAGCGACCAAGAGACCCAGTACTTC
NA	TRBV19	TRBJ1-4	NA	CASSTGARTTNEKLFF	TGTGCCAGTAGTACAGGGGCCCGGACAACTAATGAAAAACTGTTTTTT
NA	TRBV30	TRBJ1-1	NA	CAWSVFLPGTEAFF	TGTGCCTGGAGTGTATTTCTCCCGGGCACTGAAGCTTTCTTT
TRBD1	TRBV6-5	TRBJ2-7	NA	CASAKGNRGKNEQYF	TGTGCCAGCGCCAAGGGGAACAGGGGTAAAAACGAGCAGTACTTC
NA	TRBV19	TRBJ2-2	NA	CASSVGGIRTLFF	TGTGCCAGTAGTGTAGGGGGTATTCGGACCCTGTTTTTT
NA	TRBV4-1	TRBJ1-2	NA	CASSQEGNYGYTF	TGCGCCAGCAGCCAAGAGGGTAACTATGGCTACACCTTC
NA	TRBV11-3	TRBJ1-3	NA	CASSTGTTDLYRNTIYF	TGTGCCAGCAGCACAGGGACAACGGACCTGTATCGAAACACCATATATTTT
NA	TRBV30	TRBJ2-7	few	CAWSVGQLLNEQYF	TGTGCCTGGAGTGTCGGACAGCTCCTGAATGAGCAGTACTTC
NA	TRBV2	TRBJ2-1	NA	CASRQFTNPLNEQFF	TGTGCCAGCAGGCAATTTACAAACCCTTTAAATGAGCAGTTCTTC
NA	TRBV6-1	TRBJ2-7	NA	CASIEQGGYYEQYF	TGTGCCAGCATAGAACAGGGGGGGTACTACGAGCAGTACTTC
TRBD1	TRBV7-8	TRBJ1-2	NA	CASSFDRDHGYTF	TGTGCCAGCAGCTTTGACAGGGACCATGGCTACACCTTC
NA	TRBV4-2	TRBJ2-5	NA	CASSPSWSGGETQYF	TGTGCCAGCAGCCCCTCCTGGAGTGGGGGAGAGACCCAGTACTTC
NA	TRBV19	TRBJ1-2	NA	CASSINDGANYGYTF	TGTGCCAGTAGTATAAATGACGGAGCTAACTATGGCTACACCTTC
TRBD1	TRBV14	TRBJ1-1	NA	CASSPATGENTEAFF	TGTGCCAGCAGCCCCGCGACAGGGGAAAACACTGAAGCTTTCTTT
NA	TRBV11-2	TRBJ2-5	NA	CASSLSGETQYF	TGTGCCAGCAGCTTATCGGGTGAGACCCAGTACTTC
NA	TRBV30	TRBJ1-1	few	CAWSVQVEAFF	TGTGCCTGGAGTGTACAAGTAGAAGCTTTCTTT
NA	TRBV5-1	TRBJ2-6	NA	CASSRSGQISGANVLTF	TGCGCCAGCAGCCGATCGGGACAAATCTCTGGGGCCAACGTCCTGACTTTC
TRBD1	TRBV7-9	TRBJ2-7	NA	CASSPDRLNEQYF	TGTGCCAGCAGCCCGGACAGGCTAAACGAGCAGTACTTC
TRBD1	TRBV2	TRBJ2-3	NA	CASSAPGQGGDTQYF	TGTGCCAGCAGTGCCCCGGGACAGGGGGGAGATACGCAGTATTTT
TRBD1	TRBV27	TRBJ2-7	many	CASSYDREGYEQYF	TGTGCCAGCAGTTACGACAGGGAAGGCTACGAGCAGTACTTC
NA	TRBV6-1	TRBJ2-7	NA	CASSEGSGGPPYEQYF	TGTGCCAGCAGTGAAGGTTCGGGGGGCCCTCCCTACGAGCAGTACTTC
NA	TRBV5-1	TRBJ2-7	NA	CASSPLGGHYEQYF	TGCGCCAGCAGCCCCCTTGGGGGCCACTACGAGCAGTACTTC
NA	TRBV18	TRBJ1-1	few	CASSPLREAEAFF	TGTGCCAGCTCACCTTTGAGGGAGGCTGAAGCTTTCTTT
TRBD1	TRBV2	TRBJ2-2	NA	CASRGQGKGELFF	TGTGCCAGCAGAGGACAGGGCAAGGGGGAGCTGTTTTTT
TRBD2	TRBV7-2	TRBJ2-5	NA	CASTGSGGQETQYF	TGTGCCAGCACCGGTAGCGGGGGCCAAGAGACCCAGTACTTC
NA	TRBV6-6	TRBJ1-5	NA	CASSLRELSNQPQHF	TGTGCCAGCAGTCTCAGGGAATTGTCCAATCAGCCCCAGCATTTT
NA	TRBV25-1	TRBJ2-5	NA	CASSEYPQGTFQETQYF	TGTGCCAGCAGTGAATACCCCCAGGGAACTTTCCAAGAGACCCAGTACTTC
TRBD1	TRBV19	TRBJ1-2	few	CASSIDTGQRMYGYTF	TGTGCCAGTAGTATAGATACGGGACAGCGTATGTATGGCTACACCTTC
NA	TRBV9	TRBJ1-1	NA	CASSVAPNRETEAFF	TGTGCCAGCAGCGTAGCCCCAAACAGGGAGACTGAAGCTTTCTTT
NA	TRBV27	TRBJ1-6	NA	CASSVSESWDSPLHF	TGTGCCAGCAGTGTCTCGGAATCATGGGACTCACCCCTCCACTTT
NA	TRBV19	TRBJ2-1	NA	CASSIGRGGYEQFF	TGTGCCAGTAGTATCGGACGGGGTGGGTATGAGCAGTTCTTC
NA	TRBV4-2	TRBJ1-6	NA	CASSQDDISPLHF	TGTGCCAGCAGCCAAGATGACATCTCACCCCTCCACTTT
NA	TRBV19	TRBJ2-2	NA	CASASPRTVNTGELFF	TGTGCCAGTGCCTCTCCCAGGACTGTGAACACCGGGGAGCTGTTTTTT
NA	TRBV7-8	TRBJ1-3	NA	CASSLVMGTVGNTIYF	TGTGCCAGCAGCTTAGTGATGGGGACGGTTGGAAACACCATATATTTT
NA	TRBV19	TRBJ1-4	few	CASTGQSRNEKLFF	TGTGCCAGTACCGGACAGTCCCGGAATGAAAAACTGTTTTTT
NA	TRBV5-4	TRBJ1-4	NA	CASSFNQKLFF	TGTGCCAGCAGCTTCAACCAAAAACTGTTTTTT
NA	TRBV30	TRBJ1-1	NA	CAWSVRVNTEAFF	TGTGCCTGGAGTGTACGAGTTAACACTGAAGCTTTCTTT
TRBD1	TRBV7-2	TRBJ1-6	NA	CASSLADRANSPLHF	TGTGCCAGCAGCTTAGCAGACAGGGCTAATTCACCCCTCCACTTT
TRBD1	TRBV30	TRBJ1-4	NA	CACPGTAEKLFF	TGTGCCTGCCCCGGGACAGCAGAAAAACTGTTTTTT
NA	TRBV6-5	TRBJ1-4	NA	CASRAFGVEKLFF	TGTGCCAGCAGGGCCTTTGGGGTTGAAAAACTGTTTTTT
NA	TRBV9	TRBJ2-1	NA	CASNFQGQAYNEQFF	TGTGCCAGCAACTTTCAGGGTCAGGCCTACAATGAGCAGTTCTTC
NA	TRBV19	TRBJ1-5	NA	CASSIPGRAGSQPQHF	TGTGCCAGTAGTATACCGGGTAGGGCAGGGAGCCAGCCCCAGCATTTT
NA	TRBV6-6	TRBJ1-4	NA	CATLEPATNEKLFF	TGTGCCACCTTAGAACCTGCAACTAATGAAAAACTGTTTTTT
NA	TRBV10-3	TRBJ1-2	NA	CAISEYGSEGGYTF	TGTGCCATCAGTGAGTACGGAAGTGAGGGTGGCTACACCTTC
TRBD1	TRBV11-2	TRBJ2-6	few	CASSWDRAGANVLTF	TGTGCCAGCAGCTGGGACAGGGCTGGGGCCAACGTCCTGACTTTC